The source of this TCR beta chain is a study of cytomegalovirus exposure and HLA in healthy donors (TCRdb year 2017). About the investigation overall: According to an earlier analysis of around 600 of the donors, 150 million to 200 million T cells yielded 90 million to 130 million unique TCR beta sequences and about 300 Gb of sequence data. An early release covering 550 to 700 HLA-typed donors comprised approximately 290 gigabases of sequencing data and roughly 86 million unique TCR sequences. Of the approximately 400 genotyped donors, approximately 81% were placed in the genetic ancestry cluster associated with self-reported Caucasian donors. The study was designed to test whether signatures of past pathogen exposure could be identified by cataloging public T cell receptors. The T cell repertoires of roughly 660 subjects were profiled by immunosequencing and related to cytomegalovirus serostatus. A separate validation cohort of over 95 different subjects was used in addition to the 666-subject first cohort. The study combined high-throughput TCR immunosequencing, statistical association of individual TCRs with disease status, and machine learning to predict cytomegalovirus infection status. In a later analysis, previously published TCR beta repertoires from 666 donors were re-analyzed and high-resolution HLA genotyping was added so that TCR occurrence patterns could be studied. In the later analysis, no new phenotypic data were used to find candidate immune exposures; instead, reliance was placed on TCR beta sequences and their occurrence across donors. An earlier analysis of around 540 of the donors applied high-throughput TCR beta sequencing to assess whether each TCR beta V gene segment acted as functional or pseudogenic. Donor age, sex, ethnicity and CMV serostatus were collected together with the repertoire data. In a later genetic analysis, genome-wide SNP genotypes for about 55% of the 666 donors were used, and that subset was treated as a discovery cohort. All discovery cohort repertoires had been generated on a single sequencing platform. HLA typing covered class I and class II loci at four-digit resolution. Typing coverage differed by locus: A, B, C, DRB1 and DQB1 were typed in about 629-640 donors, DQA1 in about 550, DPA1 in 600 to 610, and DPB1 in roughly 470. Five DR-DQ haplotypes were treated as single units for association and clustering because of strong linkage in the cohort. Among a few hundred genotyped donors of the cohort, an average of approximately 240,000 unique TCR beta nucleotide sequences were sequenced per donor, roughly 18% of them non-productive.

The library was made by the immunoSEQ multiplex PCR assay. The multiplex PCR relied on a mix of 60 forward primers for TCR Vbeta segments and 13 reverse primers for TCR Jbeta segments. The CDR3 region of rearranged TCR beta genes was amplified from genomic DNA with a multiplex PCR assay. The Illumina HiSeq System was used to sequence the amplified TCR beta libraries as 87-base-pair reads. Concerning the study's data processing: A later analysis tallied about 77 million unique TCR beta chains across the 700 or so repertoires, and around 12 million of those chains were shared by two or more donors. To remove PCR and sequencing errors, raw reads were error-corrected and collapsed into unique sequences using a nearest-neighbor algorithm that merged closely related sequences. Alignment of CDR3 sequences to IMGT reference sequences was used to assign V, D and J gene segments. Each retained sequence needed at least a six-nucleotide match to both a V gene segment and a J gene segment. Rearrangements were called productive when the CDR3 lacked stop codons and stayed in frame with V and J; all others were non-productive. Following IMGT convention, CDR3 was defined as the stretch from the second conserved V-encoded cysteine to the conserved J-encoded phenylalanine. The earlier analysis of some 540 of the donors excluded any sequence lacking an unambiguous match to a single V gene segment. In an earlier analysis of 587 of the donors, V segments were called functional above 56.7% productive rearrangements and were called segregating when the between-donor standard deviation exceeded 5%. A statistical classification framework was developed to diagnose cytomegalovirus status using the catalog of TCR beta chain sequences. In a later analysis, V and J genes were assigned by comparing TCR nucleotide sequences against IMGT/GENE-DB human TR gene sequences. The TCRdist pipeline was used in a later analysis to assign CDR3 sequences and most-parsimonious VDJ recombination scenarios. In a later analysis, each TCR beta chain was defined by its CDR3 amino acid sequence together with its V-gene family, and reads lacking a unique V-gene family were excluded. As a way to deal with suspected cross-contamination and a sequencing artifact, a later analysis dropped 640 or so nucleotide sequences that were highly shared and had low generation probability. For each public chain, a later analysis derived a clonal expansion index from normalized ranks of inferred template counts within each repertoire. A later analysis computed generation probabilities with a VDJ recombination model fitted to out-of-frame rearrangements, and checked the results against IGoR. A later analysis scored TCR-TCR, TCR-HLA and TCR-CMV co-occurrence with hypergeometric tests, applying a repertoire-size bias correction to TCR pairs. A later analysis estimated false discovery rates by permuting HLA or CMV assignments 20 times. In a later analysis, co-occurring TCRs were grouped using DBSCAN, with TCRdist sequence similarity added in when clustering inside HLA-allele-positive subsets. Repertoires with fewer than 30,000 or more than 120,000 public chains, plus five repertoires with anomalous nucleotide sharing, were excluded from co-occurrence clustering. TCRdb holds this immuneACCESS table with in-frame rearrangements only. Some clones are missing; in checked studies, unresolved V genes explain under half, and the rest has no known cause. V and J calls and clone size are those listed in that table; D and trimming were worked out from the DNA. For this sample the table gives over 90,000 clones, of which 79% were detected only once. In total, the top ten clones hold under 4.5% of the sample.

In total, roughly 710 healthy bone marrow donors made up the cohort. At the time of sampling, all cohort members were nominally healthy, though unrecorded immune exposures were likely present. The donor was CMV seropositive and belonged to the group of some 290 seropositive cohort members. Every donor gave a peripheral blood sample, and the peripheral blood mononuclear cells from that sample were used for TCR beta sequencing. Genomic DNA extraction from the blood cell samples was performed with the Qiagen DNeasy Blood Extraction Kit. General findings and caveats noted by the study authors: The only immune exposure information available for the cohort was CMV serostatus. When HLA alleles, especially DR and DQ, strongly co-occurred, TCR associations were difficult to assign to individual alleles. The classifier was reported to diagnose cytomegalovirus status with high specificity and sensitivity in both the original cohort and the validation cohort. According to a later analysis, parvovirus B19, influenza, CMV and Epstein-Barr virus appeared linked to several top co-occurrence clusters. A later analysis associated 16,951 TCR beta sequences with specific HLA alleles at a false discovery rate of 0.05. Compared with equally common non-associated chains, HLA-associated TCR beta chains in a later analysis were more clonally expanded and had lower generation probabilities. A further reported finding was that TCR beta sequences accurately predicted the HLA-A and HLA-B alleles for most subjects in the first cohort. Because counts were too low, 15 to 20 rarely observed V segments, including chromosome 9 orphons, were left out of the earlier analysis of about 500 of the donors. Compared with the 666-donor mean, donors in an Asian-associated ancestry cluster had fewer N-insertions in productive TCRs, according to a later genetic analysis. A cluster of highly shared sequence variants was judged likely to be a technical artifact of the sequencing pipeline. A later analysis found that TCR association rates varied across HLA loci, with DRB1 alleles showing the most associated TCRs and HLA-C alleles the fewest. The cohort was sequenced for TCR beta chains only, and without alpha or paired-chain data the features that could be detected were limited. According to a later analysis, most CMV-associated TCR beta chains appeared to be HLA-restricted, and the HLA associations seemed to be driven largely by CMV exposure. Because some donors lacked HLA typing at each locus, the association tests relied only on the typed subset. The presence/absence analyses assumed that sequencing depth was roughly uniform across donors, and that assumption may not be true. The study listed 150 to 200 TCR beta chains as associated with cytomegalovirus. A later genetic analysis associated a missense DCLRE1C variant with V-gene and J-gene trimming of TCR beta chains, and an independent cohort replicated the association. It was suggested by the authors that the approach could potentially be generalized to other disease states and immunological phenotypes. Linkage disequilibrium might explain the correlated functional status among segregating V segments, but an unknown experimental factor could not be ruled out. The 87-base-pair reads could not distinguish some IMGT-functional V segments, including TRBV6-2 and TRBV6-3, so those segments were excluded. In an earlier analysis of some 550 of the donors, most TCR beta V segments were observed in productive rearrangements about 87% or about 30% of the time, broadly matching IMGT annotations. Most TCR sequences were observed very rarely across donors, whereas some public TCRs were present in many individuals. Three of the identified cytomegalovirus-associated TCR beta chains were confirmed in vitro to be specific for cytomegalovirus antigens.

The CDR1 and CDR2 encoded by the germline V gene are MRHNA and SNTAGT. The CDR3 measures 14 amino acids from cysteine to phenylalanine. Only CDR3 DNA remains: 42 bases, in frame from the first base. Germline trimming: 3 bases from V, 9 bases from J; junction bases outside gene matches: 7. A note on this clone: Its antigen is not yet known. Per-base qualities were not stored, and no clone one base away is much larger.

The sequenced material came from PBMCs. The TCR originated in a man in his forties or fifties in good health and CMV-seropositive. The chain is assembled from TRBV6-4 and TRBJ2-1; 8 middle bases align to TRBD2. CDR3 sequence: CASSDSGLVSEQFF. Read as DNA, the sequence is TGTGCCAGCAGTGATTCGGGACTAGTCAGTGAGCAGTTCTTC.